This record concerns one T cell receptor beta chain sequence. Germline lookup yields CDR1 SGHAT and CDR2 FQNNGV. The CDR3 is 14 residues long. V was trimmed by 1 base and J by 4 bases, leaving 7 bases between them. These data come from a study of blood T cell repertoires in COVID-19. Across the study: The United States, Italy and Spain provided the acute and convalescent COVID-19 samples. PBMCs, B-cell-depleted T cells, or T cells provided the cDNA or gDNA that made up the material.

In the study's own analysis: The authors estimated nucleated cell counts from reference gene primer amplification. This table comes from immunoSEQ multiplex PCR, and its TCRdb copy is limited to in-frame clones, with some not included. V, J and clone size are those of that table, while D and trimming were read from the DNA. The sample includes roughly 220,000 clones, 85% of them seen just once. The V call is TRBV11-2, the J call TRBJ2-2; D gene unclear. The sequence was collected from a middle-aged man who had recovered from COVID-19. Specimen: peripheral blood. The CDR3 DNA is TGTGCCAGCAGCTTAGGACCGGGCACCGGGGAGCTGTTTTTT. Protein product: CASSLGPGTGELFF.